This T cell receptor beta chain was recorded in a study of blood T cell repertoires in COVID-19 (dated by TCRdb to 2018 to 2020). Describing the broader study: Samples from collaborators originated in the United States, Italy and Spain and spanned both the acute and convalescent phases of COVID-19. The material from the prospective study consisted of cDNA or gDNA derived from T cells, B-cell-depleted T cells, or PBMCs. Subjects who had been exposed to COVID-19, were actively infected with it, or had recovered from it provided the deeply sampled blood TCRbeta repertoires that made up the dataset. A freely available public database, intended as a resource for researchers studying the immune response to SARS-CoV-2, is where the repertoires were released. Samples were obtained from the ongoing ImmuneRACE study (first 160 participants) and from about 1,300 subjects provided by 6 global collaborators. Nearly every sample came with metadata listing a de-identified subject ID, COVID-19 status, age in years and sex. Where available, HLA class I and class II types were taken from metadata supplied by the sample provider and were not determined by assay-based typing.

The CDR1 and CDR2 encoded by the germline V gene are MNHEY and SVGAGI. The CDR3 holds 15 amino acids from the cysteine to the phenylalanine. The only DNA kept is the CDR3, 45 bases in frame from the first base. V is pared back by 6 bases and J by 0 bases, with 15 bases lying between the germline termini. Points the paper makes about the study in general: How much clinical and demographic metadata was included differed by source and by participant, and the metadata was provided uncurated.

Points on this clone: What antigen it recognizes has not been identified. There are no base qualities to consult, and no much larger clone falls within one base.

Whole blood was collected in K2EDTA tubes by collaborating institutions according to the institutions' own protocols. Collaborator samples were shipped for TCRbeta analysis as frozen whole blood, isolated PBMCs, or DNA extracted from either sample type. TCRbeta CDR3 regions were amplified from genomic DNA by means of the immunoSEQ Assay, a bias-controlled multiplex PCR. As for how the authors treated the data: The number of nucleated cells in each sample was estimated by amplification of reference gene primers within the assay. To quantify the absolute abundance of each unique TCRbeta CDR3 rearrangement, sequence reads were collapsed and filtered. For each sample, productive Simpson clonality was calculated by taking the square root of Simpson's diversity index across productive rearrangements. What TCRdb holds here is the immuneACCESS table cut down to in-frame rearrangements. Part of the clones is not present; checked against another copy, under half of the missing clones reflect an unresolved V gene, and the others are unexplained. V and J calls and clone size are as listed in that table; D and trimming were resolved from the DNA. The sample table contains over 200,000 clones; only one count was recorded for over 70% of them. Jointly, the top ten make up roughly 8.6% of the sample.

The material sequenced was peripheral blood. This chain is built from TRBV6-5 and TRBJ2-7, with a tentative D gene TRBD1 over 6 matching bases. The source is a man in his forties with active or convalescent COVID-19. The CDR3 sequence is CASSASRDTSYEQYF. Here is the DNA: TGTGCCAGCAGCGCATCCCGGGACACCTCCTACGAGCAGTACTTC.